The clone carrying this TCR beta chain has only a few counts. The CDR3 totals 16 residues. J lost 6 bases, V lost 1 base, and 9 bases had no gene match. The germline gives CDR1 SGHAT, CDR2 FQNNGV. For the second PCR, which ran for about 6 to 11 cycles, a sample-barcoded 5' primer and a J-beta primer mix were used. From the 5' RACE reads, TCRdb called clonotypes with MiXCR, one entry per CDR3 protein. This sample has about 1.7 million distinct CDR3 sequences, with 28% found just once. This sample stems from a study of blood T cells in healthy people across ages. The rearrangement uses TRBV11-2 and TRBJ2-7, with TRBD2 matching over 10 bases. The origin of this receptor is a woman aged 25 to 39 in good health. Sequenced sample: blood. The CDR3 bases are TGTGCCAGCAGCTTAGTCACTAGCGGGGTACGGAGCGAGCAGTACTTC. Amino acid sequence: CASSLVTSGVRSEQYF.